This TCR beta chain was identified in a study of cytomegalovirus exposure and HLA in healthy donors. This clone occurred a few times. Other DNA sequences in this specimen translate into the identical CDR3. In the PCR, 60 Vbeta and 13 Jbeta primers were used. Method: immunoSEQ multiplex PCR; TCRdb's copy keeps in-frame clones and lacks some. Here the sample spans more than 95,000 clones, 60% to 85% being singletons. The germline gives CDR1 SGHRS, CDR2 YFSETQ. This CDR3 is 11 amino acids long. V shed 5 bases and J shed 4 bases, with 6 bases lying between them. The clonotype originates from a man aged 45 to 65 in good health and CMV-seropositive. Material for sequencing was PBMCs. This chain links TRBV5-1 with TRBJ2-5; the D is unclear. Written as DNA, the CDR3 is TGCGCCAGCAGTACGGTAGAGACCCAGTACTTC. Amino acid sequence: CASSTVETQYF.